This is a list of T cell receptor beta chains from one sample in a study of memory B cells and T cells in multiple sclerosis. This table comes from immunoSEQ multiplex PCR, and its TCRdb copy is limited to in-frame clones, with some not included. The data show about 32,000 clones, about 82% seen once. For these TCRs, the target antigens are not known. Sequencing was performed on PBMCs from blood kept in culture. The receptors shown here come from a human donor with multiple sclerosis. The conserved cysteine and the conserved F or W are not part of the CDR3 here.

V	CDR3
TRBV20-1	SAMRGDGYT
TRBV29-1	SVEGPAYEQY
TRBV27	ASSSKSLSRGVGIEQY
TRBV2	ASTIDGTGSYEQY
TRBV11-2	ASNRGLAGGRVTYEQY
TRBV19	ASRGDGHTEAF
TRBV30	AWSVRAGGPAVTQY
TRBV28	ASSLPGQGYGYT
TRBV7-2	ASSFSTGGQPQH
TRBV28	ASSLSTGPSYEQY
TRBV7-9	ASSLLGQPDTQY
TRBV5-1	ASSLTSGRVDTQY
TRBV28	ASGILSYNEQF
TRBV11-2	ASSWGLANYGYT
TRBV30	AGVGGGRSGRVYGYT
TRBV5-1	ASSQYTVGAGELF
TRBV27	ASSLGGGELF
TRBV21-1	ASSRTGQGDGELF
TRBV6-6	ASSYGDLEQY
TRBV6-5	ASRTGFDQPQH
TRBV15	ATSNDRGWNSPLH
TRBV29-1	SVDRGIGTEAF
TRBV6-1	ASVRDRGPELF
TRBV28	ASSLIRVNTEAF
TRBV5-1	ASSPGLALAKNIQY
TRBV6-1	ASSLGGMSNQPQH
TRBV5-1	ASNPLASSYNEQF
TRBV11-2	ASSLWTGGDEQY
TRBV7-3	ASGRVSGNTEAF
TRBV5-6	ASSPTGTGGSEAF
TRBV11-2	ASSPWDSEETQY
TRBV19	ASSPNSPGSSYNEQF
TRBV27	ASSFDARWREQF
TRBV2	ASREQGPSSGYT
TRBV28	ASRGLSYNEQF
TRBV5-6	ASSLRTSGRSYEQY
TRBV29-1	SVESGDRTEAF
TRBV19	ASSIMGGQETQY
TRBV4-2	ASSQDFSPSYEQY
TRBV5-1	ASSLAPREADEQF
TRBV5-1	ASSPGGGASYEQY
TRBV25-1	ASSEMTGGTDTQY